This TCR beta chain was documented in a study of vaccination effects on CD4 cells after COVID-19. Overall study context: Samples gathered post-vaccine arrived a median of 72 days past the second dose. Findings and caveats of the study: Clones of infection and vaccine origin contracted markedly late after vaccination.

Once cultured for nine to ten days, the cells underwent separation to obtain CD4+ T cells. Each participant was administered two doses of either the BNT162b2 or the mRNA-1273 vaccine. Prior SARS-CoV-2 infection was absent in the vaccine recipients, as shown by negative nucleocapsid antibodies. This table comes from immunoSEQ multiplex PCR, and its TCRdb copy is limited to in-frame clones, with some not included. The profile covers roughly 40,000 clones, with around 73% appearing a single time and about 7.7% taken by the ten largest. CDR1 is MRHNA and CDR2 is SNTAGT in the germline V gene. Trimming took 6 bases from V and 9 from J; bases not matched to a gene: 9. The CDR3 covers 14 residues. Notes on this clone: Its antigen is still unknown.

This chain uses TRBV6-4 with TRBJ2-4; 9 bases match TRBD1. This material consisted of CD4+ T cells from PBMCs cultured without peptide, taken after COVID-19 vaccination. This TCR was recovered from a human donor who received a COVID-19 vaccine. This CDR3 is CASSTGQGRTIQYF. Written as DNA, the CDR3 is TGTGCCAGCAGCACGGGACAGGGTAGGACCATTCAGTACTTC.